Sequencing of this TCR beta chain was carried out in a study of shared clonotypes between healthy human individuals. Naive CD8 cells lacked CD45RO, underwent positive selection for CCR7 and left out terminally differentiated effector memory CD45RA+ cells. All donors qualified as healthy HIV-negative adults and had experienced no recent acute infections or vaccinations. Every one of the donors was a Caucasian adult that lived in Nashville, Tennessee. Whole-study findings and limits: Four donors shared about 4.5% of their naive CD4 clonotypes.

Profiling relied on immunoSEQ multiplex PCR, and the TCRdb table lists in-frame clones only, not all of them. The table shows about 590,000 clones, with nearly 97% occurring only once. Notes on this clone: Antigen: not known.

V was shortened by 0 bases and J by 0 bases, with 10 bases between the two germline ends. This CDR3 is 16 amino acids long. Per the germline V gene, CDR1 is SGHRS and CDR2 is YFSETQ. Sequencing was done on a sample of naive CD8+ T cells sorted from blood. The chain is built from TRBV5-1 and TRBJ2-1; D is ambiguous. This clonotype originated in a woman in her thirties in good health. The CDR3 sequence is CASSLGLDSSYNEQFF. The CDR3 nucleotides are TGCGCCAGCAGCTTGGGGTTGGATAGCTCCTACAATGAGCAGTTCTTC.